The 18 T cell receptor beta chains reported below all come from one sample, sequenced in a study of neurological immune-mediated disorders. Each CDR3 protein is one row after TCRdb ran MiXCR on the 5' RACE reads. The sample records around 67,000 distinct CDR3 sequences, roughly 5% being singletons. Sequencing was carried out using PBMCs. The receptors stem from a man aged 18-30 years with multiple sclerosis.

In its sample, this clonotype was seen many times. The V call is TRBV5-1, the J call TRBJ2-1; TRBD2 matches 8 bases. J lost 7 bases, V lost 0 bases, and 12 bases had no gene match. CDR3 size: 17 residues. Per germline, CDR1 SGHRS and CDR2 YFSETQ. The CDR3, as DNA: TGCGCCAGCAGCTTGGAGGGTAGCGGGATCCGGCAGAATGAGCAGTTCTTC. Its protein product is CASSLEGSGIRQNEQFF.

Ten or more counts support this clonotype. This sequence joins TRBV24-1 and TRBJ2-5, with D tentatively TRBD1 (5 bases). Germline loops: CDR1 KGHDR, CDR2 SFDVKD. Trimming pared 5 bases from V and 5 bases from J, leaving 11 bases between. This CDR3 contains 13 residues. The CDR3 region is CATSGWGAETQYF. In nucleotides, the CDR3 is TGTGCCACCAGTGGTTGGGGCGCCGAGACCCAGTACTTC.

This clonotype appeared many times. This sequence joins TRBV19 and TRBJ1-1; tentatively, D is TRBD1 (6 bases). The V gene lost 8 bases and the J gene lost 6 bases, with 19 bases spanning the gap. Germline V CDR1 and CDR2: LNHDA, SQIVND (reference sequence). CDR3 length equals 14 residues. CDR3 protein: CASARRGPNAEAFF. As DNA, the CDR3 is TGTGCCAGTGCTCGACGGGGGCCAAACGCTGAAGCTTTCTTT.

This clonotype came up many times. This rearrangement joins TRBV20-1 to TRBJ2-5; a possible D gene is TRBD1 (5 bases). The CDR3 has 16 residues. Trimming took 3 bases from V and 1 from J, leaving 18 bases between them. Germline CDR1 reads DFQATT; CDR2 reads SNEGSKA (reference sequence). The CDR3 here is CSASRALSALQETQYF. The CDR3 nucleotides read TGCAGTGCTAGCAGGGCGTTAAGCGCCCTCCAAGAGACCCAGTACTTC.

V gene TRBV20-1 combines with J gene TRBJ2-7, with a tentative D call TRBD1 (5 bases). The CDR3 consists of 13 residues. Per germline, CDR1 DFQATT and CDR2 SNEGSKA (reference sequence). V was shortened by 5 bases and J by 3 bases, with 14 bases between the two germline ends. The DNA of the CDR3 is TGCAGTGCTGGGCAGGGTCTTAACTACGAGCAGTACTTC. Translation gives CSAGQGLNYEQYF.

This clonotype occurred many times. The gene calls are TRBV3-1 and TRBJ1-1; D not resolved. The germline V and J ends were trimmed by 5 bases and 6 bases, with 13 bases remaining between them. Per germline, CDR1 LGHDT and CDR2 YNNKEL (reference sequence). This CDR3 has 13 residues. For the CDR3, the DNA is TGTGCCAGCAGCTCCGCGACGGCGGCTGAAGCTTTCTTT. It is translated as CASSSATAAEAFF.

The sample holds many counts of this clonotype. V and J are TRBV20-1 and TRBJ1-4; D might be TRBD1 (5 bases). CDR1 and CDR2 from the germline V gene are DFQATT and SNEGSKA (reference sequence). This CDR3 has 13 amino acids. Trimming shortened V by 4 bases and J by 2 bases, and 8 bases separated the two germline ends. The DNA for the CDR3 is TGCAGTGCTACCGGGACCACTAATGAAAAACTGTTTTTT. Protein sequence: CSATGTTNEKLFF.

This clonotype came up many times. CDR3 region: CSGVMGGAFF. The CDR3 coding sequence is TGCAGTGGGGTAATGGGAGGAGCTTTCTTT. The chain employs TRBV29-1 and TRBJ1-1; no clear D gene. CDR1 is SQVTM, CDR2 ANQGSEA, per germline. The CDR3 has 10 amino acids.

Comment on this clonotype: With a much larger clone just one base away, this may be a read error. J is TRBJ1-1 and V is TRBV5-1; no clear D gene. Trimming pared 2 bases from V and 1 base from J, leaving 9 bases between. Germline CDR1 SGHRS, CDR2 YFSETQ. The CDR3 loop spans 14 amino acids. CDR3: CASSFRKQNTEAFF. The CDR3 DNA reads TGCGCCAGCAGCTTTAGGAAGCAGAACACTGAAGCTTTCTTT.

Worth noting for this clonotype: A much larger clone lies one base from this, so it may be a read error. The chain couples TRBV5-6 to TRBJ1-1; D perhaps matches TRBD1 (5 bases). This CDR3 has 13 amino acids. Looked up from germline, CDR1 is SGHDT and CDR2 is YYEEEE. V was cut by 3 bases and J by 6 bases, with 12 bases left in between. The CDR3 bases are TGTGCCAGCAGCTACAGGACGGGTGCTGAAGCTTTCTTT. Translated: CASSYRTGAEAFF. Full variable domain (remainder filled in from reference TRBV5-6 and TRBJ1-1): DAGVTQSPTHLIKTRGQQVTLRCSPKSGHDTVSWYQQALGQGPQFIFQYYEEEERQRGNFPDRFSGHQFPNYSSELNVNALLLGDSALYLCASSYRTGAEAFFGQGTRLTVV.

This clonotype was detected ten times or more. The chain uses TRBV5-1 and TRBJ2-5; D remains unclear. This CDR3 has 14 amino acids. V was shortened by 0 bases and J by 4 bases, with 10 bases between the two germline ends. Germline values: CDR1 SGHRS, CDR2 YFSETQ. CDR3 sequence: CASSLAEVGETQYF. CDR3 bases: TGCGCCAGCAGCTTGGCAGAGGTCGGAGAGACCCAGTACTTC.

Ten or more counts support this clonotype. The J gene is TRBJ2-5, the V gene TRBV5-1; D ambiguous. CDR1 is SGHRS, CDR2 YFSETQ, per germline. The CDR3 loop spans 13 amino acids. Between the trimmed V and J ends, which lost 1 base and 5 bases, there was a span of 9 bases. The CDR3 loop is CASSLWIGETQYF. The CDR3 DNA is TGCGCCAGCAGCTTGTGGATCGGGGAGACCCAGTACTTC.

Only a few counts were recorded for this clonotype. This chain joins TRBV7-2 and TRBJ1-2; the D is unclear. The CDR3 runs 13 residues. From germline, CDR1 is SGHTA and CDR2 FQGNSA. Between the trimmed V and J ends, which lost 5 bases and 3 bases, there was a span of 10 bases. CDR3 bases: TGTGCCAGCAGCCCGGACGGTTACTATGGCTACACCTTC. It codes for CASSPDGYYGYTF.

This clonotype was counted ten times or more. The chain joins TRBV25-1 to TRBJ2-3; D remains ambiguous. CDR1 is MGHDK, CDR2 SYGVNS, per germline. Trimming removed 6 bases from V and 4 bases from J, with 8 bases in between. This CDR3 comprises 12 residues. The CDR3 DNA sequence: TGTGCCAGCAGGGAAGGCGCAGATACGCAGTATTTT. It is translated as CASREGADTQYF.

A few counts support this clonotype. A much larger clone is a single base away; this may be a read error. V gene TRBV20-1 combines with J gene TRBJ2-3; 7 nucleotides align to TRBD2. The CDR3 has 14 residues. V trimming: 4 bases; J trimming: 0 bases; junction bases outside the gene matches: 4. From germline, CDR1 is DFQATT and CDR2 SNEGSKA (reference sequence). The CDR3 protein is CSAKLARSTDTQYF. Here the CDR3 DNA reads TGCAGTGCTAAACTAGCGAGAAGCACAGATACGCAGTATTTT.

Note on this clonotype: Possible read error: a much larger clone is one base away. The CDR3, as DNA: TGCGCCAGCAGCAGACTAGCGGGGACTACCGGGGAGCTGTTTTTT. Protein sequence: CASSRLAGTTGELFF. The genes are TRBV5-1 and TRBJ2-2, with 11 bases lining up with TRBD2. The trim removed 4 bases at V and 5 bases at J, leaving 4 bases unmatched. The CDR3 runs to 15 residues. Germline CDR1 reads SGHRS; CDR2 reads YFSETQ. Filled out from reference TRBV5-1 and TRBJ2-2, the complete variable domain reads KAGVTQTPRYLIKTRGQQVTLSCSPISGHRSVSWYQQTPGQGLQFLFEYFSETQRNKGNFPGRFSGRQFSNSRSEMNVSTLELGDSALYLCASSRLAGTTGELFFGEGSRLTVL.

As DNA, the CDR3 is TGCAGTGCCATATTCACCAGGGGGGCGCGGGAGCAGTACTTC. Translation gives CSAIFTRGAREQYF. The chain uses TRBV20-1 and TRBJ2-7; TRBD1 is a possible D gene (7 bases). Trimming removed 6 bases at V and 7 bases at J, with 22 bases between. This CDR3 region has 14 residues. CDR1 is DFQATT and CDR2 is SNEGSKA in the germline V gene (reference sequence).

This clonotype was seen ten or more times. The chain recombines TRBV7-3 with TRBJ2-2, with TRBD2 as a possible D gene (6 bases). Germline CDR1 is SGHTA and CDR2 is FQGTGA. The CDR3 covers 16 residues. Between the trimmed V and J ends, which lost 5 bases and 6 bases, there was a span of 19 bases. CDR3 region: CASSLGGGGVSGELFF. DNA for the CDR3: TGTGCCAGCAGCCTCGGAGGTGGCGGGGTTTCCGGGGAGCTGTTTTTT.